This T cell receptor beta chain emerged from a study of TIL therapy for anti-PD-1-resistant metastatic lung cancer. Overall study: Patients had a median age of 54 years (range about 38-85).

Time point given: pre-treatment sample, taken before nivolumab and TIL therapy. Most excised metastases sampled were pleural nodules or supraclavicular lymph nodes. Patients then received nivolumab; progressors got lymphodepletion, TIL and IL-2. Sequencing used immunoSEQ v3. This table comes from immunoSEQ multiplex PCR, and its TCRdb copy is limited to in-frame clones, with some not included. The sample has roughly 10,000 clones; approximately 60% are singletons. This sequence originates from a person aged 25-85 years with non-small cell lung cancer. The source was tumor tissue, collected at baseline.

CDR3 DNA sequence: TGTGCCAGTAGTATAGAACTCTGGATGAACACTGAAGCTTTCTTT. Its protein product is CASSIELWMNTEAFF. The chain joins TRBV19 to TRBJ1-1; D is uncertain. Germline loops: CDR1 LNHDA, CDR2 SQIVND (reference sequence). The V gene lost 0 bases and the J gene lost 0 bases, with 8 bases spanning the gap. The CDR3 length is 15 residues. Full variable domain (rest looked up from reference TRBV19 and TRBJ1-1): DGGITQSPKYLFRKEGQNVTLSCEQNLNHDAMYWYRQDPGQGLRLIYYSQIVNDFQKGDIAEGYSVSREKKESFPLTVTSAQKNPTAFYLCASSIELWMNTEAFFGQGTRLTVV.